The 22 T cell receptor delta chains in this list originate from one sample, sequenced in a study of γδ T cells in repeated Plasmodium falciparum infection. Vgamma9/Vdelta2+ and Vdelta2-negative gammadelta T cells were flow-sorted from PBMC for bulk sequencing. TCRdb reapplied CATT to the multiplex PCR reads. The sample has some 51,000 delta-chain clones; roughly 2% are singletons. The sample comprised gamma-delta T cells from blood. The source of these receptors is a pool of human donors (malaria-infected and uninfected, not separated).

Details on this clone: The likely explanation is a read error, given a far larger clone one base away. This specimen includes other DNA sequences encoding the same CDR3. The V and J genes are TRDV1 and TRDJ1; 8 positions match TRDD3. The J gene was missing in TCRdb and was found by matching the end of the DNA to germline. V lost 0 bases, J lost 0 bases, and 18 bases stayed unmatched. CDR1 and CDR2 (germline): TSWWSYY, QGS. This CDR3 region has 21 residues. The CDR3 spells CALGELVGSPRWGYHTDKLIF. CDR3 sequence (DNA): TGTGCTCTTGGGGAACTGGTAGGTTCTCCTAGGTGGGGATACCACACCGATAAACTCATCTTT.

This clone has a handful of counts. This DNA's translation differs at residue 14 from TCRdb's protein, which comes from a much larger clone; a read error is likely, and the protein shown is translated from the DNA. This sequence joins TRDV2 and TRDJ1; TRDD3 matches 11 bases. CDR3 size: 16 residues. CDR1 and CDR2 from the germline V gene are GEAIGNYY and EKD. The DNA for the CDR3 is TGTGCCTGTGACTTGCTGGGGGATACTCTCACCGATAAACCCATCTTT. Its protein is CACDLLGDTLTDKPIF.

In this sample, this clone turned up many times. TCRdb pairs this DNA with a much larger clone's protein that differs at residue 9, likely a read error; the protein shown was translated from the DNA. For the CDR3, the DNA is TGTGCTCTTGGGGAAGCCCTGGATTCGTACTGGGCCCCACCACGGGGTACCGATAAACTCATCTTT. This gives the protein CALGEALDSYWAPPRGTDKLIF. The chain links TRDV1 to TRDJ1; D perhaps matches TRDD3 (6 bases). From germline, CDR1 is TSWWSYY and CDR2 QGS. Deletions cut 2 bases from V and 2 bases from J, with 33 bases between. The CDR3 covers 22 residues.

This clone turned up a few times. This is likely an artifact of a read error, given a far larger clone one base away. Other DNA sequences in the same sample also yield this CDR3. V usage is TRDV1 and J usage is TRDJ1, with 7 positions matching TRDD3. TCRdb leaves out the J gene; it was filled in here by matching the DNA to germline. The germline V gene encodes CDR1 TSWWSYY and CDR2 QGS. The ends lost 0 bases at V and 0 bases at J; junction bases unmatched: 31. This CDR3 has 25 residues. In DNA form, the CDR3 reads TGTGCTCTTGGGGAACTTCGCCGGTTTCCTGCGAAGGTGGGGGGGATTGGGGAGAACACCGATAAACTCATCTTT. Encoded protein: CALGELRRFPAKVGGIGENTDKLIF.

In this sample, this clone turned up many times. TCRdb shows a much larger clone's protein in place of this DNA's translation, and the two differ at residue 8, likely through a read error; the protein shown is translated from the DNA. The chain uses TRDV3 and TRDJ1; D is ambiguous. CDR3 length equals 17 residues. V lost 1 base and J lost 8, with 29 bases in between. From germline, CDR1 is TVYSNPD and CDR2 GDNSRS (reference sequence). CDR3 loop: CAFKSTTGFRGYRKLIF. Here the CDR3 DNA reads TGTGCCTTTAAATCTACGACCGGCTTTCGCGGGTACAGAAAACTCATCTTT.

This clone was seen more than once but under ten times. For this DNA, TCRdb reports the protein of a much larger clone, which diverges at residue 22, most likely from a read error; the protein presented here is translated directly from the DNA. CDR3 loop: CALGELSHEAPVPGRVYWPPGASIKLIF. Here the CDR3 DNA reads TGTGCTCTTGGGGAACTCTCTCACGAGGCCCCCGTCCCAGGACGCGTTTACTGGCCTCCCGGTGCATCGATTAAACTCATCTTT. J is TRDJ1 and V is TRDV1; tentatively, D is TRDD3 (5 bases). This CDR3 contains 28 residues. V was clipped by 0 bases and J by 7 bases, with 54 bases between them. The germline CDR1 and CDR2 sequences are TSWWSYY and QGS.

A word on this clone: The protein given by TCRdb reflects a much larger clone and differs at residue 3 from this DNA's translation, likely from a read error; the protein shown is the DNA's translation. The chain is built from TRDV1 and TRDJ1; 9 bases are a match to TRDD3. Matching the DNA to germline supplied the J gene, which TCRdb does not give. CDR3 size: 26 residues. Per germline, CDR1 TSWWSYY and CDR2 QGS. CDR3 loop: CAPGESRPSLSDWGTPFYILTDKLIF. The CDR3 DNA is TGTGCTCCTGGGGAATCACGGCCTTCCTTATCCGACTGGGGGACTCCTTTTTACATTTTGACCGATAAACTCATCTTT.

Remarks on this clone: TCRdb pairs this DNA with a much larger clone's protein that differs at residue 13, likely a read error; the protein shown was translated from the DNA. This chain links TRDV3 with TRDJ1; maybe TRDD3 (6 bases). Since TCRdb gives no J gene, matching the DNA to germline was used here to assign it. The V end was cut by 2 bases, the J end by 0 bases, with 31 bases between. Per germline, CDR1 TVYSNPD and CDR2 GDNSRS (reference sequence). The length of the CDR3 is 20 residues. The CDR3: CAFPQLRIGGPRRYTDKLIF. DNA for the CDR3: TGTGCCTTTCCACAACTACGCATTGGGGGTCCACGAAGGTACACCGATAAACTCATCTTT.

This clone turned up a few times. This DNA's translation differs at residue 3 from TCRdb's protein, which comes from a much larger clone; a read error is likely, and the protein shown is translated from the DNA. The J gene went uncalled, whereas the V gene is TRDV2; TRDD3 is the table's D call, not checked against the DNA. The CDR3 sequence is 16 residues long. CDR1 GEAIGNYY and CDR2 EKD come from the germline V gene. CDR3 amino acids: CARDILVLGDTGKLIF. In DNA, the CDR3 is TGTGCCCGTGACATACTCGTACTGGGGGATACTGGGAAGCTCATCTTT.

Ten or more counts support this clone. A read error likely explains this, since a far larger clone differs by one base. Other DNA sequences in this specimen translate into the identical CDR3. The chain has TRDV3 and TRDJ1; 11 bases align to TRDD3. The J gene is absent in TCRdb and was assigned here via DNA matching to germline. The ends lost 4 bases at V and 8 bases at J; junction bases unmatched: 12. CDR3 size: 14 residues. Germline V CDR1 and CDR2: TVYSNPD, GDNSRS (reference sequence). CDR3 sequence: CASYYWGIGPKLIF. DNA of the CDR3: TGTGCCTCCTACTACTGGGGGATAGGGCCAAAACTCATCTTT. The full variable domain, rest sourced from reference TRDV3 and TRDJ1, is CDKVTQSSPDQTVASGSEVVLLCTYDTVYSNPDLFWYRIRPDYSFQFVFYGDNSRSEGADFTQGRFSVKHILTQKAFHLVISPVRTEDSATYYCASYYWGIGPKLIFGKGTRVTVEP.

This clone appeared many times. TCRdb's entry gives the protein of a much larger clone, which mismatches this DNA's translation at residue 20, likely from a read error; the protein reported here is translated from the DNA. The chain couples TRDV1 to TRDJ1; maybe TRDD2 (9 bases). Matching the DNA to germline supplied the J gene, which TCRdb does not give. The CDR3 contains 24 residues. Germline V gene sequence: CDR1 TSWWSYY, CDR2 QGS. The CDR3 is CALGPYRAPSYVFTGGRYTNKLIF. The DNA of the CDR3 is TGTGCTCTTGGACCATATCGGGCCCCTTCCTACGTGTTTACTGGGGGCCGTTACACCAATAAACTCATCTTT.

This clone was seen more than once but under ten times. A far larger clone is just one base off, so this is likely a read error. The same CDR3 also results from other DNA sequences found in this sample. The chain combines TRDV1 with TRDJ1, with D possibly matching TRDD2 (7 bases). TCRdb leaves out the J gene; it was filled in here by matching the DNA to germline. Germline CDR1 reads TSWWSYY; CDR2 reads QGS. The CDR3 spans 20 residues. CDR3 sequence (DNA): TGTGCTCTTGGGGTACCCGTGGTTCCTACCTGGTACTGGGACACCGACAAACTCATCTTT. This sequence encodes CALGVPVVPTWYWDTDKLIF.

This clone was picked up a small number of times. TCRdb shows a much larger clone's protein in place of this DNA's translation, and the two differ at residue 13, likely through a read error; the protein shown is translated from the DNA. Called V gene: TRDV1; the J gene was not called. The CDR3 is 15 residues long. The V gene's germline CDR1 is TSWWSYY and CDR2 QGS. CDR3 nucleotides: TGTGCTCTTGGGGATCCCTATTTTCCTAAGGGAACATTCATCTTT. Translation gives CALGDPYFPKGTFIF.

This clone turned up a few times. A far bigger clonotype differs at one base, so this is likely a read error. The same CDR3 also results from other DNA sequences found in this sample. The CDR3 spells CACDTVRGDKLIF. The CDR3 DNA is TGTGCTTGTGACACCGTACGCGGCGATAAACTCATCTTT. The gene calls are TRDV2 and TRDJ1; D gene unclear. The J gene comes from matching the DNA to germline here; TCRdb lacks it. Germline lookup yields CDR1 GEAIGNYY and CDR2 EKD. The CDR3 is 13 amino acids.

This clone was seen at least ten times. TCRdb records a much larger clone's protein for this DNA, with a difference at residue 14 that likely arises from a read error; the protein given is the translation of the DNA. V usage is TRDV1 and J usage is TRDJ1; TRDD3 might be the D (6 bases). No J gene is reported in TCRdb; it was inferred here by comparing the DNA with germline. This CDR3 spans 22 amino acids. Germline CDR1 TSWWSYY, CDR2 QGS. With 0 bases removed from V and 0 bases from J, the gap between germline ends came to 29 bases. CDR3 DNA: TGTGCTCTTGGGGAACTCCCCCCCTACTTGACTACTGGGACCTTGTACACCGATAAACTCATCTTT. Its translation: CALGELPPYLTTGTLYTDKLIF.

This clone was counted only a few times. This likely traces to a read error, being one base from a far larger clone. The sample holds other DNA sequences that translate to the same CDR3. CDR3 loop: CALGETVGFLWYWGPRPLSQLLYTDKLIF. The CDR3 DNA is TGTGCTCTTGGGGAAACTGTCGGCTTCCTTTGGTACTGGGGGCCCCGGCCCTTGTCCCAGCTCTTGTACACCGATAAACTCATCTTT. V and J are TRDV1 and TRDJ1; TRDD3 matches at 8 bases. TCRdb does not report a J gene; here it was assigned by matching the DNA to germline references. This CDR3 is 29 amino acids long. V lost 2 bases to trimming and J lost 0 bases; unmatched junction nucleotides: 44. CDR1 and CDR2 (germline): TSWWSYY, QGS.

Remarks on this clone: TCRdb lists the protein of a much larger clone for this DNA, which differs at residue 4, so this is likely a read error; the protein given here is translated from the DNA itself. This chain links TRDV1 with TRDJ2; D assignment may be TRDD2 or TRDD3 (8 bases each). No J gene is reported in TCRdb; it was inferred here by comparing the DNA with germline. CDR1 and CDR2 (germline): TSWWSYY, QGS. CDR3 length equals 22 residues. The CDR3 DNA reads TGTGCTCTTGAGGAACTAGGTTCTTCCTACGTGGGATACGCGCCTTTGACAGCACAACTCTTCTTT. Residues: CALEELGSSYVGYAPLTAQLFF.

In regard to this clone: The protein TCRdb gives is from a much larger clone and does not agree with this DNA's translation at residue 6, likely a read error; the protein shown here comes from the DNA. V is TRDV3 and J is TRDJ1, with TRDD3 as a possible D gene (5 bases). Trimming cost V 3 bases and J 0 bases, with 17 bases left between them. The germline gives CDR1 TVYSNPD, CDR2 GDNSRS (reference sequence). There are 15 residues in the CDR3. The CDR3 DNA sequence: TGTGCCTTCCCATACGTTGCTTATTACACCGATAAACTCATCTTT. Its translation: CAFPYVAYYTDKLIF.

This clone was picked up many times. This probably arose from a read error, given a far larger clone one base away. Other DNA sequences in the same sample also yield this CDR3. This chain links TRDV2 with TRDJ1; the match to TRDD3 covers 7 bases. This CDR3 is 20 amino acids long. CDR1 and CDR2 from the germline V gene are GEAIGNYY and EKD. The J segment lost 3 bases and the V segment lost 4 bases, leaving 25 bases of the junction unmatched. CDR3 amino acids: CACEPMGIERVPRVADKLIF. DNA of the CDR3: TGTGCCTGTGAACCTATGGGGATAGAAAGGGTCCCAAGGGTGGCCGATAAACTCATCTTT.

This clone was seen more than once but under ten times. This likely traces to a read error, being one base from a far larger clone. The same CDR3 is also encoded by other DNA sequences in this sample. The chain couples TRDV1 to TRDJ1, with a possible D match to TRDD2 (6 bases). The J gene, missing from TCRdb, was assigned here through DNA to germline matching. The germline gives CDR1 TSWWSYY, CDR2 QGS. The CDR3 contains 15 residues. DNA of the CDR3: TGTGCCCTTGGGCCCCTCTTCCTTTTCGACGATAAACTCATCTTT. The encoded protein is CALGPLFLFDDKLIF.

In its sample, this clone was seen a few times. The TCRdb protein, from a much larger clone, departs from this DNA's translation at residue 12, likely by read error; the protein shown derives from the DNA. The chain is built from TRDV1 and TRDJ2; 8 bases agree with TRDD3. Here the J gene was assigned by germline matching of the DNA, as TCRdb has none. The CDR3 is 20 amino acids. Germline lookup yields CDR1 TSWWSYY and CDR2 QGS. J lost 1 base, V lost 1 base, and 14 bases had no gene match. CDR3 DNA: TGTGCTCTTGGGGAACGGACCTGGGACTGGGGGGTGGGTTTGACAGCACAACTCTTCTTT. Protein: CALGERTWDWGVGLTAQLFF.

Concerning this clone: The TCRdb protein, from a much larger clone, departs from this DNA's translation at residue 6, likely by read error; the protein shown derives from the DNA. The V gene is TRDV2, the J gene TRDJ1; TRDD3 agrees at 9 bases. As TCRdb names no J gene, one was assigned here on the basis of a DNA match to germline. This CDR3 contains 19 residues. Unmatched junction bases numbered 14, after V lost 1 base and J lost 0 bases. CDR1 and CDR2 (germline): GEAIGNYY, EKD. In nucleotides, the CDR3 is TGTGCCTGTGACACTTCGAGCCCCACTGGGGGACGGTACACCGATAAACTCATCTTT. Amino acids: CACDTSSPTGGRYTDKLIF.